This T cell receptor (beta chain) was sequenced for a study of shared clonotypes between healthy human individuals. This clone was picked up a small number of times. From germline, CDR1 is SGHTA and CDR2 FQGTGA. Trimming cost V 1 base and J 2 bases, with 10 bases left between them. CDR3 length: 15 amino acids. Assay used: immunoSEQ multiplex PCR; TCRdb lists only in-frame clones, some missing. This sample has about 1 million clones, with 75% to 85% found just once. Every donor was a Caucasian adult from Nashville, Tennessee. This TCR derives from a man in his late teens or twenties in good health. Some clones in this sample may be carry-over from other donors' samples. Sequencing was carried out using memory CD4+ T cells from PBMCs. Indicated subset: CD45RA-negative fraction. The chain joins TRBV7-3 to TRBJ2-3; D is possibly TRBD2 (6 bases). The CDR3 DNA follows: TGTGCCAGCAGCTTAAGTCCGGGAGACACAGATACGCAGTATTTT. This translates into CASSLSPGDTDTQYF.